Shown below are 5 T cell receptor beta chains from a single sample sequenced in a study of blood T cell repertoires in COVID-19. The data were produced by immunoSEQ multiplex PCR, yet TCRdb's version contains in-frame clones alone and is incomplete. The repertoire holds 200,000 to 300,000 clones, with about 86% as singletons. Sequences were obtained from PBMCs or T cells enriched from blood (not recorded which). All receptors derive from a woman in her forties with acute COVID-19.

CDR3 nucleotides: TGTGCCTGGGGTCCGGGACTCCCCCCCACAGATACGCAGTATTTT. Translating gives CAWGPGLPPTDTQYF. This chain uses TRBV30 with TRBJ2-3; the D gene is possibly TRBD2 (6 bases). The germline CDR1 and CDR2 sequences are GTSNPN and SVGIG (reference sequence). The CDR3 runs to 15 residues. Trimming removed 5 bases from V and 2 bases from J, with 17 bases in between.

CDR3 sequence: CASSLGTSGSYEQYF. CDR3 sequence (DNA): TGTGCCAGCAGCTTGGGGACTAGCGGGAGTTACGAGCAGTACTTC. The chain carries TRBV5-4 and TRBJ2-7, with TRBD2 identical over 13 bases. The CDR3 length is 15 residues. V was pared by 0 bases and J by 4 bases, with 1 base of the junction left unmatched. CDR1 is SGHNT, CDR2 YYREEE, per germline (reference sequence).

The chain employs TRBV6-1 and TRBJ1-3; weak D call: TRBD1 (5 bases). The CDR3 covers 17 residues. V lost 2 bases and J lost 0, with 14 bases in between. In germline, CDR1 is MNHNS, CDR2 SASEGT. This CDR3 is CASSEQRQRHSGNTIYF. CDR3 bases: TGTGCCAGCAGTGAACAGAGACAGCGCCACTCTGGAAACACCATATATTTT.

V and J are TRBV5-1 and TRBJ1-3; possible D gene TRBD1, 6 bases. CDR3 size: 17 residues. Looked up from germline, CDR1 is SGHRS and CDR2 is YFSETQ. Trimming shortened V by 1 base and J by 1 base, and 15 bases separated the two germline ends. The CDR3 DNA sequence: TGCGCCAGCAGCTTGTCGCCAGGGGTGGGATCTGGAAACACCATATATTTT. Translation gives CASSLSPGVGSGNTIYF. Full variable domain (rest looked up from reference TRBV5-1 and TRBJ1-3): KAGVTQTPRYLIKTRGQQVTLSCSPISGHRSVSWYQQTPGQGLQFLFEYFSETQRNKGNFPGRFSGRQFSNSRSEMNVSTLELGDSALYLCASSLSPGVGSGNTIYFGEGSWLTVV.

This clone was observed at least ten times. CDR3 loop: CASSQADTTYEQYF. CDR3 DNA: TGTGCCAGCAGCCAAGCCGACACAACCTACGAGCAGTACTTC. This chain joins TRBV3-1 (or the pseudogene TRBV3-2) and TRBJ2-7; no firm D call. V lost 1 base to trimming and J lost 2 bases, with 9 bases between them. Per the germline V gene, CDR1 is LGHDT and CDR2 is YNNKEL (reference sequence). There are 14 residues in the CDR3.